This entry concerns a single T cell receptor (beta chain). The data stem from a study of CXCR3-negative and CXCR3-positive naive CD8 T cells. CDR3 length: 12 residues. UMI-tagged TRB cDNA libraries were built via 5' RACE. TCRdb re-called the 5' RACE reads and gives one entry per CDR3 protein, without DNA. The sample table sets out about 130,000 distinct CDR3 sequences. All CD8+ T cell subsets were sorted in triplicate at fewer than 350,000 cells each. Sequenced: naive CXCR3- CD8+ T cells from blood. Documented subset: CD45RO-CCR7+CD27+CD95- naive CD8+ T cells lacking CXCR3 (TNR3-). This TCR derives from a human donor in good health. Some clones in this sample may be carry-over from other donors' samples. This chain connects TRBV12-3 or TRBV12-4 to TRBJ2-1; TCRdb indicates TRBD1, and absent DNA this call remains unverified. This CDR3 is CASSTPGNEQFF.